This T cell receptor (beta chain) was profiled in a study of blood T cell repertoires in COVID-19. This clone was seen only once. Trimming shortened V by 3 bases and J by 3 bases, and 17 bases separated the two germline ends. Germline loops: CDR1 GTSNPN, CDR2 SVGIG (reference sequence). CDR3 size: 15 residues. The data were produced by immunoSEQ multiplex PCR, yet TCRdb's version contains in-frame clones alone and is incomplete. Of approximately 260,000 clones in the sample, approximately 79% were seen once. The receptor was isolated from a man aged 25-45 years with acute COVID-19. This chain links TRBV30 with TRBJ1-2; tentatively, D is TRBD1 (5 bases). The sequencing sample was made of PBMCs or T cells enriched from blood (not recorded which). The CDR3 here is CAWSVPGHRDYGYTF. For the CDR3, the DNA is TGTGCCTGGAGCGTACCAGGGCATCGGGACTATGGCTACACCTTC.